One and the same sample provided the 25 T cell receptor beta chains below, sequenced in a study of blood T cell repertoires in COVID-19. Profiling relied on immunoSEQ multiplex PCR, and the TCRdb table lists in-frame clones only, not all of them. Among a few hundred thousand clones, approximately 85% were seen once, and the ten largest hold 0.85% to 1%. What was sequenced was peripheral blood. These receptors were taken from a human donor with COVID-19, enrolled during active disease. The donor label of this sample is uncertain.

V is TRBV7-2 and J is TRBJ1-3, with D possibly matching TRBD1 (5 bases). Per germline, CDR1 SGHTA and CDR2 FQGNSA. V was shortened by 5 bases and J by 3 bases, with 14 bases between the two germline ends. The CDR3 consists of 15 residues. The CDR3 is CASSNTGGNGNTIYF. In DNA form, the CDR3 reads TGTGCCAGCAGCAATACGGGGGGTAATGGAAACACCATATATTTT.

The chain couples TRBV30 to TRBJ1-1; TRBD1 aligns across 12 bases. J lost 10 bases, V lost 0 bases, and 12 bases had no gene match. The germline gives CDR1 GTSNPN, CDR2 SVGIG (reference sequence). The CDR3 totals 16 residues. CDR3 bases: TGTGCCTGGAGTGTCGGCCAAAACCGGGACAGGGGGCGAGCTTTCTTT. This sequence encodes CAWSVGQNRDRGRAFF. The whole variable domain, filled in from reference TRBV30 and TRBJ1-1, reads SQTIHQWPATLVQPVGSPLSLECTVEGTSNPNLYWYRQAAGRGLQLLFYSVGIGQISSEVPQNLSASRPQDRQFILSSKKLLLSDSGFYLCAWSVGQNRDRGRAFFGQGTRLTVV.

The chain couples TRBV9 to TRBJ2-7; 7 bases fit TRBD2. V shed 0 bases and J 5 bases; nucleotides not matched to a gene: 11. The germline CDR1 and CDR2 sequences are SGDLS and YYNGEE. There are 16 residues in the CDR3. The CDR3 loop reads CASSVAVGGPVNEQYF. The CDR3 DNA reads TGTGCCAGCAGCGTAGCGGTGGGAGGGCCGGTAAACGAGCAGTACTTC.

This clone was seen more than once but under ten times. The V call is TRBV19, the J call TRBJ1-1; maybe TRBD1 (6 bases). This CDR3 has 15 amino acids. The V end lost 3 bases, the J end lost 10 bases, and 21 bases lay between the germline ends. Germline lookup yields CDR1 LNHDA and CDR2 SQIVND (reference sequence). CDR3 sequence: CASSIGDRWVFGAFF. The CDR3, as DNA: TGTGCCAGTAGTATCGGTGACAGGTGGGTTTTTGGAGCTTTCTTT.

This clone was counted once. The V and J genes are TRBV10-3 and TRBJ1-2, with 8 bases lining up with TRBD1. The trim removed 3 bases at V and 5 bases at J, leaving 5 bases unmatched. The CDR3 is 14 residues long. CDR1 and CDR2 (germline): ENHRY, SYGVKD. The DNA of the CDR3 is TGTGCCATCAGTGAACCGGGACAGGAATATGGCTACACCTTC. Its translation is CAISEPGQEYGYTF.

The chain uses TRBV5-1 and TRBJ1-1; no clear D gene. The ends were cut back, 2 bases at V and 2 bases at J, with 10 bases in the middle. Germline V CDR1 and CDR2: SGHRS, YFSETQ. This CDR3 is built from 14 residues. The CDR3: CASSLRTGNTEAFF. The CDR3 nucleotides read TGCGCCAGCAGCTTAAGGACGGGAAACACTGAAGCTTTCTTT.

The chain employs TRBV27 and TRBJ1-6; 8 nucleotides match TRBD1. V was pared by 6 bases and J by 6 bases, with 13 bases of the junction left unmatched. Germline V gives CDR1 MNHEY, CDR2 SMNVEV (reference sequence). This CDR3 is built from 17 residues. This CDR3 is CASSPRQGTGGNSPLHF. The CDR3 DNA is TGTGCCAGCAGCCCTAGACAAGGGACAGGTGGTAATTCACCCCTCCACTTT.

The chain recombines TRBV18 with TRBJ1-4, with D unclear. Looked up from germline, CDR1 is KGHSH and CDR2 is LQKENI. The CDR3 length is 13 residues. V was shortened by 3 bases and J by 5 bases, with 7 bases between the two germline ends. CDR3 amino acids: CASSPRRNEKLFF. The CDR3 nucleotides read TGTGCCAGCTCACCCAGAAGAAATGAAAAACTGTTTTTT.

The chain joins TRBV15 to TRBJ2-7; 7 nucleotides match TRBD1. The CDR3 runs 14 residues. Germline loops: CDR1 LNHNV, CDR2 YYDKDF (reference sequence). The trim removed 1 base at V and 0 bases at J, leaving 0 bases unmatched. DNA of the CDR3: TGTGCCACCAGCAGAGGGGACAGCTCCTACGAGCAGTACTTC. Amino acids: CATSRGDSSYEQYF.

This rearrangement joins TRBV7-9 to TRBJ1-6, with D perhaps matching TRBD1 (6 bases). V was clipped by 5 bases and J by 10 bases, with 9 bases between them. The CDR3 sequence is 12 residues long. The germline V gene has CDR1 SEHNR and CDR2 FQNEAQ (reference sequence). Here the CDR3 reads CASSPTGSPLHF. The DNA for the CDR3 is TGTGCCAGCAGCCCGACAGGCTCACCCCTCCACTTT.

The gene calls are TRBV2 and TRBJ2-3, with 9 bases fitting TRBD2. Germline V gene sequence: CDR1 SNHLY, CDR2 FYNNEI. V lost 1 base to trimming and J lost 3 bases; unmatched junction nucleotides: 2. There are 15 residues in the CDR3. CDR3 DNA sequence: TGTGCCAGCAGTGAAGGGCTAGCGGGGACAGATACGCAGTATTTT. Its translation is CASSEGLAGTDTQYF.

The rearrangement uses TRBV7-2 and TRBJ1-1; TRBD1 might be the D (6 bases). The CDR3 consists of 14 residues. Germline-derived CDR1 and CDR2 are SGHTA and FQGNSA. Between the trimmed V and J ends, which lost 5 bases and 4 bases, there was a span of 14 bases. CDR3 in DNA: TGTGCCAGCAGCCCGAACAGGGTCGGCACTGAAGCTTTCTTT. Its protein product is CASSPNRVGTEAFF.

The genes are TRBV27 and TRBJ1-6, with a tentative D call TRBD1 (6 bases). The CDR3 runs to 17 residues. The germline V gene encodes CDR1 MNHEY and CDR2 SMNVEV (reference sequence). Trimming stripped 7 bases from V and 8 bases from J, with 24 bases between. The CDR3 coding sequence is TGTGCCAGCACTACCCGGGACAAACTACTGAAGGATTCACCCCTCCACTTT. Translated: CASTTRDKLLKDSPLHF.

The chain links TRBV27 to TRBJ1-5; 7 bases match TRBD1. The CDR3 covers 16 residues. The ends lost 5 bases at V and 6 bases at J; junction bases unmatched: 13. Germline V lookup: CDR1 MNHEY, CDR2 SMNVEV (reference sequence). CDR3 in DNA: TGTGCCAGCAGTCCCTACACAGGGGTGTCTCGTCAGCCCCAGCATTTT. Translating it yields CASSPYTGVSRQPQHF.

V gene TRBV7-2 combines with J gene TRBJ1-1; tentatively, D is TRBD1 (5 bases). This CDR3 is 14 amino acids long. Trimming took off 2 bases at V and 2 bases at J, with 9 bases between the two ends. CDR1 and CDR2 (germline): SGHTA, FQGNSA. CDR3 residues: CASSLWQGNTEAFF. The CDR3 coding sequence is TGTGCCAGCAGCTTATGGCAGGGTAACACTGAAGCTTTCTTT.

The rearrangement uses TRBV2 and TRBJ2-3, with TRBD2 identical over 11 bases. The CDR3 runs 18 residues. With V trimmed by 5 bases and J by 0 bases, 10 bases remained unmatched. Looked up from germline, CDR1 is SNHLY and CDR2 is FYNNEI. The CDR3 DNA sequence: TGTGCCAGCAGTCCTTCCGGACTAGCGGGTCCTAGCACAGATACGCAGTATTTT. Protein product: CASSPSGLAGPSTDTQYF.

As for this clone: A junction end diverges from the germline sequence, so it may reflect a read error. The rearrangement links TRBV28 to TRBJ2-2; TRBD1 agrees at 7 bases. The germline gives CDR1 MDHEN, CDR2 SYDVKM. The length of the CDR3 is 15 residues. In nucleotides, the CDR3 is TGTGCCAACCCCCGTGGGACAGATTACCACCGGGGAGCTGTTTTT. This gives the protein CANPRGTDYHRGAVF.

This clone was seen a single time. The chain carries TRBV5-4 and TRBJ1-1; possible D gene TRBD1, 5 bases. The CDR3 is 15 amino acids. The germline V gene has CDR1 SGHNT and CDR2 YYREEE (reference sequence). Trimming removed 5 bases from V and 1 base from J, with 15 bases in between. CDR3 protein: CASSRAGRSNTEAFF. CDR3 sequence (DNA): TGTGCCAGCAGTCGTGCGGGGCGGTCGAACACTGAAGCTTTCTTT.

The V and J genes are TRBV9 and TRBJ1-4; 11 bases map to TRBD1. V lost 4 bases, J lost 8 bases, and 7 bases stayed unmatched. CDR3 length: 15 amino acids. Germline-derived CDR1 and CDR2 are SGDLS and YYNGEE. The chain's CDR3 is CASSPMGQGDEKLFF. CDR3 DNA sequence: TGTGCCAGCAGCCCCATGGGACAGGGGGACGAAAAACTGTTTTTT.

The V gene is TRBV5-1, the J gene TRBJ1-2; 9 bases align to TRBD1. In germline, CDR1 is SGHRS, CDR2 YFSETQ. J lost 4 bases, V lost 4 bases, and 8 bases had no gene match. The CDR3 has 15 amino acids. The DNA of the CDR3 is TGCGCCAGCAGCCCAGGACAGGGGTCCGGCTATGGCTACACCTTC. Protein sequence: CASSPGQGSGYGYTF.

The rearrangement uses TRBV18 and TRBJ1-1, with D maybe TRBD1 (5 bases). V was pared by 6 bases and J by 3 bases, with 8 bases between. The CDR3 runs to 12 residues. Germline V gives CDR1 KGHSH, CDR2 LQKENI. CDR3 nucleotide sequence: TGTGCCAGCTCCCCGACAGACACTGAAGCTTTCTTT. This translates into CASSPTDTEAFF.

The rearrangement links TRBV7-2 to TRBJ2-5; 11 nucleotides align to TRBD2. Germline CDR1 reads SGHTA; CDR2 reads FQGNSA. Trimming cost V 3 bases and J 6 bases; bases outside gene matches: 3. The CDR3 has 14 residues. CDR3: CASSFTSGRQTQYF. The CDR3 nucleotides are TGTGCCAGCAGCTTCACTAGCGGGAGACAGACCCAGTACTTC.

The chain uses TRBV3-1 (or the pseudogene TRBV3-2) and TRBJ1-6; 8 nucleotides line up with TRBD1. Germline loops: CDR1 LGHDT, CDR2 YNNKEL (reference sequence). V shed 1 base and J 8 bases; nucleotides not matched to a gene: 4. The CDR3 has 15 amino acids. The CDR3 DNA reads TGTGCCAGCAGCCAAGGGCAGGGGGCTTATTCACCCCTCCACTTT. As protein: CASSQGQGAYSPLHF.

The chain uses TRBV11-2 and TRBJ2-7; TRBD2 matches at 10 bases. The J segment lost 3 bases and the V segment lost 5 bases, leaving 7 bases of the junction unmatched. The germline V gene has CDR1 SGHAT and CDR2 FQNNGV. The CDR3 is 15 amino acids. CDR3 amino acids: CASSPGLAFGYEQYF. The CDR3 DNA reads TGTGCCAGCAGCCCGGGACTAGCGTTCGGCTACGAGCAGTACTTC.

The rearrangement uses TRBV9 and TRBJ1-4; D gene unclear. Germline CDR1 is SGDLS and CDR2 is YYNGEE. The CDR3 sequence is 14 residues long. The V gene lost 3 bases and the J gene lost 6 bases, with 12 bases spanning the gap. The CDR3 DNA sequence: TGTGCCAGCAGCGCAAGGTACCGGGATGAAAAACTGTTTTTT. It codes for CASSARYRDEKLFF.